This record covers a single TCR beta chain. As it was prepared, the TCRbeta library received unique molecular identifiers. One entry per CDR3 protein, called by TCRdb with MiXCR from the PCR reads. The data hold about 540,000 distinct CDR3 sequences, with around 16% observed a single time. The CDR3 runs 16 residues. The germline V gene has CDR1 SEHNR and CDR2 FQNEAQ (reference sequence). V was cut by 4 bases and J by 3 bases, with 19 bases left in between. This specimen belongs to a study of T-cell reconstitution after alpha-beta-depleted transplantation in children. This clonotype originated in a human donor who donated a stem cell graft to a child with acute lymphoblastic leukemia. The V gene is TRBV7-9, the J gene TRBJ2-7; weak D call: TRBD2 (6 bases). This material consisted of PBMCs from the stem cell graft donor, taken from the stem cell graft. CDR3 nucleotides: TGTGCCAGCAGCTCTTGGAAATCTAGCGCGAACTACGAGCAGTACTTC. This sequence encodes CASSSWKSSANYEQYF.